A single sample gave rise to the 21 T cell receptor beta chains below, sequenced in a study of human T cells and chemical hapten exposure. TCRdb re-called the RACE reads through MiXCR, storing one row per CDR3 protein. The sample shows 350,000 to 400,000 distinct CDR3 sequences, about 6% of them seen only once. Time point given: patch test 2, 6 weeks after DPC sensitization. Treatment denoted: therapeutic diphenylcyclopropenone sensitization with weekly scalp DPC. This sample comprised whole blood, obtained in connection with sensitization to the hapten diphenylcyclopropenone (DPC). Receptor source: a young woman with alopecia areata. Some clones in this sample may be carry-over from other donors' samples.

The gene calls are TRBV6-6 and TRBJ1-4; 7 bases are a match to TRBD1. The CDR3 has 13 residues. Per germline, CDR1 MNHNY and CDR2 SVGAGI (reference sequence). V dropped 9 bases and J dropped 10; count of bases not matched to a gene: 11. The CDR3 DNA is TGTGCCAGTTCCCAGGGGGGATCGGCAAAACTGTTTTTT. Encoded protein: CASSQGGSAKLFF.

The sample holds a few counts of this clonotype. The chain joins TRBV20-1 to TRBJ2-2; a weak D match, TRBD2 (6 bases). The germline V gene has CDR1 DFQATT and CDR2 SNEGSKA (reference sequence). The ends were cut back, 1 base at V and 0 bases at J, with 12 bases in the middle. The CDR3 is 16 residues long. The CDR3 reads CSARVGGGANTGELFF. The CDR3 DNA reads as TGCAGTGCTAGAGTCGGTGGCGGGGCGAACACCGGGGAGCTGTTTTTT.

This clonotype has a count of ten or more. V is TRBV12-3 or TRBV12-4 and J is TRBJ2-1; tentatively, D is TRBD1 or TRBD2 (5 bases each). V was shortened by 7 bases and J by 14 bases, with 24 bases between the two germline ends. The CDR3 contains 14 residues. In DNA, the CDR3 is TGTGCCAGCACTTTCGGGGCTCAACGGGGAGCGGAGTTCTTC. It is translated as CASTFGAQRGAEFF.

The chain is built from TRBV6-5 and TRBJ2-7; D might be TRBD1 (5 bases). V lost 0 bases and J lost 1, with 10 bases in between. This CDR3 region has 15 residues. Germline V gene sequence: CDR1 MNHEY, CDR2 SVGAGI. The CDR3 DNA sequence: TGTGCCAGCAGTTACTCGTACAAGGGGTCCTACGAGCAGTACTTC. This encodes CASSYSYKGSYEQYF.

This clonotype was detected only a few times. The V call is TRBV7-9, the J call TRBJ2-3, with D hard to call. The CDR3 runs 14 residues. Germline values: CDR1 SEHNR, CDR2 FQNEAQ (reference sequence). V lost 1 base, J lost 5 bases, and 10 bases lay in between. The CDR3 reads CASSLGRSVDTQYF. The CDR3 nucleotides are TGTGCCAGCAGCTTAGGACGTTCCGTAGATACGCAGTATTTT.

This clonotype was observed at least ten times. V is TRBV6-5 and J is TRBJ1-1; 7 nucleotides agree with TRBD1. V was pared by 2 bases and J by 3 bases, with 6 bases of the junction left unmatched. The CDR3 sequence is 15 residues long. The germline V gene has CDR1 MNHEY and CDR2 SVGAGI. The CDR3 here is CASSYHRGVDTEAFF. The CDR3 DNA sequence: TGTGCCAGCAGTTACCACAGGGGCGTAGACACTGAAGCTTTCTTT.

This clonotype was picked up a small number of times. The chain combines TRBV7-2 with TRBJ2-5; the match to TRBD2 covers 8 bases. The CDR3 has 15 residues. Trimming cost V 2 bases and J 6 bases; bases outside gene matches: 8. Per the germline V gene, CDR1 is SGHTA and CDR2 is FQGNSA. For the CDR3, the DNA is TGTGCCAGCAGCTTATTCAGCGGGGGTCCGAAGACCCAGTACTTC. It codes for CASSLFSGGPKTQYF.

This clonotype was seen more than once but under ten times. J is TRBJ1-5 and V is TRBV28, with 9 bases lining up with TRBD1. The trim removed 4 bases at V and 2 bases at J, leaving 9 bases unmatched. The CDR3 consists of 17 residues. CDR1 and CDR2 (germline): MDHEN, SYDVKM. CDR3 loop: CASSSGTGFYGNQPQHF. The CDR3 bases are TGTGCCAGCAGTTCGGGGACAGGGTTCTATGGCAATCAGCCCCAGCATTTT. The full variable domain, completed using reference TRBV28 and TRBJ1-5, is DVKVTQSSRYLVKRTGEKVFLECVQDMDHENMFWYRQDPGLGLRLIYFSYDVKMKEKGDIPEGYSVSREKKERFSLILESASTNQTSMYLCASSSGTGFYGNQPQHFGDGTRLSIL.

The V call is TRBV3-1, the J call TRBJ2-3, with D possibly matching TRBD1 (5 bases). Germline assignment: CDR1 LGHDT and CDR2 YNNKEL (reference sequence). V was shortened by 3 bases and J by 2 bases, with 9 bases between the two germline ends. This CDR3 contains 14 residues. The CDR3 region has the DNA TGTGCCAGCAGCCACAACAGGTCCACAGATACGCAGTATTTT. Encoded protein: CASSHNRSTDTQYF.

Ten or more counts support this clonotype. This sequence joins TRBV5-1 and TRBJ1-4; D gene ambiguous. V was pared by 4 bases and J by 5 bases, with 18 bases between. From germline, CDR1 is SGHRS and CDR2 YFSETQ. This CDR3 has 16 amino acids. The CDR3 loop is CASSLNSGPWNEKLFF. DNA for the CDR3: TGCGCCAGCAGCCTCAACTCCGGGCCATGGAATGAAAAACTGTTTTTT.

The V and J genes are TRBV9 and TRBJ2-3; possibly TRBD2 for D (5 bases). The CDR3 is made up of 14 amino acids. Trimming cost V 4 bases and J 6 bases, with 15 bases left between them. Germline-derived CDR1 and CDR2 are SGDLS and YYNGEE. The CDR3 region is CASSSSRPSDTQYF. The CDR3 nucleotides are TGTGCCAGCAGCTCCTCGCGGCCTAGCGATACGCAGTATTTT.

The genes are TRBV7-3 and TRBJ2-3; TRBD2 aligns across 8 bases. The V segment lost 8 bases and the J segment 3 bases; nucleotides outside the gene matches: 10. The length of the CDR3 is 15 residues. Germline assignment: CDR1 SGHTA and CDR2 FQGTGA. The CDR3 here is CASSKAGGRTDTQYF. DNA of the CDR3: TGTGCCAGCTCAAAGGCGGGGGGCCGGACAGATACGCAGTATTTT.

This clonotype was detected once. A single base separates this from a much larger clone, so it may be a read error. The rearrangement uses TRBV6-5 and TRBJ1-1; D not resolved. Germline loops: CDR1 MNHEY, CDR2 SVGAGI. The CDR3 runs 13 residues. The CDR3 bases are TGTGCCAGCAGTTACCTGACTTACACTGCAGCTTTCTTT. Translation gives CASSYLTYTAAFF.

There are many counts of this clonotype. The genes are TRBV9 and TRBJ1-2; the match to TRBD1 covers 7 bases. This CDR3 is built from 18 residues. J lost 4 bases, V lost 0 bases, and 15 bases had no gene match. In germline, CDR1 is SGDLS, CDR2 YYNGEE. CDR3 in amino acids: CASSVADSGGELFYGYTF. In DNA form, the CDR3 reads TGTGCCAGCAGCGTAGCGGATTCAGGGGGGGAATTGTTCTATGGCTACACCTTC.

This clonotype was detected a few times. CDR3 nucleotide sequence: TGTGCCAGCAGCCAAGGGATGCAGGTGAGGTCTGAGCAGTTCTTC. It yields the protein CASSQGMQVRSEQFF. The rearrangement joins TRBV14 to TRBJ2-1; D remains ambiguous. Germline loops: CDR1 SGHDN, CDR2 FVKESK. Trimming shortened V by 1 base and J by 9 bases, and 16 bases separated the two germline ends. The CDR3 covers 15 residues.

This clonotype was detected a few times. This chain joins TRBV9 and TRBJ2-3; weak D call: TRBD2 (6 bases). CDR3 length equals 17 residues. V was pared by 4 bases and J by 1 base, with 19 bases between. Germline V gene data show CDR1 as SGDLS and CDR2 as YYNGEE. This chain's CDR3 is CASSSKRTRGRTDTQYF. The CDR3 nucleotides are TGTGCCAGCAGCTCTAAGAGGACGCGGGGACGCACAGATACGCAGTATTTT.

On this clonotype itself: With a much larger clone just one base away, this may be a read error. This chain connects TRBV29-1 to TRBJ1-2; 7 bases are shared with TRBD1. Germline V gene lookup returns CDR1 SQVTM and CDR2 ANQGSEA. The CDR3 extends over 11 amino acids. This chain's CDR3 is CNVEGARGYTF. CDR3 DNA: TGCAACGTTGAGGGGGCTCGTGGCTACACCTTC.

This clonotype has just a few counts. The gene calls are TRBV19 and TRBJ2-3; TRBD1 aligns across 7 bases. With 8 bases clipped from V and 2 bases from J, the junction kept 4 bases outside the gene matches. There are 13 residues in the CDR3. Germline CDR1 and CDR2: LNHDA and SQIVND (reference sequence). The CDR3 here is CASVDRPTDTQYF. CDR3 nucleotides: TGTGCCAGTGTGGACAGGCCCACAGATACGCAGTATTTT.

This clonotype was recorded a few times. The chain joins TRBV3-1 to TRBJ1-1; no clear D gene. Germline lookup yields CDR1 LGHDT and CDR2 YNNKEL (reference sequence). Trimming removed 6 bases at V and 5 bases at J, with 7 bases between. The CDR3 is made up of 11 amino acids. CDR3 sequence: CASSRRTEAFF. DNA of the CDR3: TGTGCCAGCAGTCGAAGGACTGAAGCTTTCTTT.

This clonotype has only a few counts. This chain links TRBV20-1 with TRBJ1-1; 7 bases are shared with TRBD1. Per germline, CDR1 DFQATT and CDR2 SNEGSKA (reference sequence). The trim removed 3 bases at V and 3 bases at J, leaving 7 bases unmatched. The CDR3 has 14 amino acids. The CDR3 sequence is CSARSGDRDTEAFF. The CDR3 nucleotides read TGCAGTGCTAGGAGTGGAGACAGGGACACTGAAGCTTTCTTT.

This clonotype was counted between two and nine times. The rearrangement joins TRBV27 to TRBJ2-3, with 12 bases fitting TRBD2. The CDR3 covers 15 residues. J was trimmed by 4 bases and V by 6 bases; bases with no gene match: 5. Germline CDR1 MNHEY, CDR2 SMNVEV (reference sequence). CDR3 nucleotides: TGTGCCAGCAGCCACACTAGCGGGGGGTCAGATACGCAGTATTTT. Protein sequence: CASSHTSGGSDTQYF.